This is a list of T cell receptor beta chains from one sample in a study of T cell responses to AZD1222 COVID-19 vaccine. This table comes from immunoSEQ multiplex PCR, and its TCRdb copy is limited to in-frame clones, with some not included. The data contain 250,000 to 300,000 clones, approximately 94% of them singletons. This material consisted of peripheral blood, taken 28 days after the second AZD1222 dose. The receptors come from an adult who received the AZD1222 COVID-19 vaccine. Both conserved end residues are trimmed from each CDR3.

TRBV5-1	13	ASSSQGWGSYEQY
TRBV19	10	ASKQTNYGYT
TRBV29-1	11	SSRGVGVGEQY
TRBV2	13	ASSDLSGRGNEQF
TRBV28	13	ASSLDTRGTDTQY
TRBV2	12	ASRHRGAGETQY
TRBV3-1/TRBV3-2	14	ASSQAFATPLYEQY
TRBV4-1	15	ASSSPTSGGPGGAQY
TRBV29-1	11	SVEAPSGYEQY
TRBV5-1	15	ASSPLQTGTANTEAF
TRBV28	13	ASSPTGQVAETQY
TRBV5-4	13	ASSPDRSLSYEQY
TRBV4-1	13	ASSQETSGSYEQY
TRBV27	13	ASSRGLHSNQPQH